Sequencing of this TCR beta chain was carried out in a study of T cell responses to AZD1222 COVID-19 vaccine. Study-wide results and caveats: After two AZD1222 doses, spike-specific TCR breadth and depth rose versus day 0. Spike as a whole was targeted by vaccine-associated CD4 TCRs, dominant at 160-218 and 743-854. Most donors were white British, females outnumbered males, and clonal diversity was possibly underestimated.

Second-dose recipients at about 4 or about 12 weeks were treated as one pooled group. Data came from immunoSEQ multiplex PCR; TCRdb stores just in-frame clones and leaves some out. Of about 88,000 clones in the sample, 75% to 95% were seen once. This clone has just one count. Antigen: not known. The TCR comes from an adult who received the AZD1222 COVID-19 vaccine. Sequencing was performed on peripheral blood, taken 28 days after the second AZD1222 dose.

CDR3 sequence: CASSSLAGGPQGDTQYF. The DNA of the CDR3 is TGTGCCAGCAGTTCCTTAGCGGGGGGGCCTCAAGGTGATACGCAGTATTTT. This rearrangement joins TRBV27 to TRBJ2-3; 11 bases match TRBD2. Trimming cost V 4 bases and J 6 bases; bases outside gene matches: 12. CDR1 is MNHEY and CDR2 is SMNVEV in the germline V gene (reference sequence). This CDR3 is built from 17 residues.